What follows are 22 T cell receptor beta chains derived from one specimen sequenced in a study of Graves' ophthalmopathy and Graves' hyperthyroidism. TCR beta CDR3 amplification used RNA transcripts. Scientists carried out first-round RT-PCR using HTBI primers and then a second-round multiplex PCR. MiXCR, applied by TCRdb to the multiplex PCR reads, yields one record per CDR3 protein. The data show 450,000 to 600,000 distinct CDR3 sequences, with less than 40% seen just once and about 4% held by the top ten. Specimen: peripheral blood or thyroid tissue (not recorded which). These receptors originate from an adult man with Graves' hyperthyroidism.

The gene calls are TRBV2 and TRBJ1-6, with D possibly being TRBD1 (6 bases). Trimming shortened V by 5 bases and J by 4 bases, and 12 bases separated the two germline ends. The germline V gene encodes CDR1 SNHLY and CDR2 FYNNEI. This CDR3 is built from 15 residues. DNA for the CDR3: TGTGCCAGCAGTAGTACAGGGACTTATAATTCACCCCTCCACTTT. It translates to CASSSTGTYNSPLHF.

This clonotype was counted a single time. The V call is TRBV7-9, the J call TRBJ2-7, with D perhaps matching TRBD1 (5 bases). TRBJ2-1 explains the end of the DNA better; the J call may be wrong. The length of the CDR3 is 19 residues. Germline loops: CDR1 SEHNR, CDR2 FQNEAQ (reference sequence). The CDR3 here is CASSLVTNTYSRESNEQFF. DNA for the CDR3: TGTGCCAGCAGCTTAGTGACCAATACATATTCCAGGGAATCCAATGAGCAGTTCTTC.

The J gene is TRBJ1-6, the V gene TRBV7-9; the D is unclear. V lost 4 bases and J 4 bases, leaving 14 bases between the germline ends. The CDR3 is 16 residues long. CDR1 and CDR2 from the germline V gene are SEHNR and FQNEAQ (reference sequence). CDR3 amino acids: CASSSEVLGYNSPLHF. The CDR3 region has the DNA TGTGCCAGCAGCTCAGAGGTCTTGGGGTATAATTCACCCCTCCACTTT.

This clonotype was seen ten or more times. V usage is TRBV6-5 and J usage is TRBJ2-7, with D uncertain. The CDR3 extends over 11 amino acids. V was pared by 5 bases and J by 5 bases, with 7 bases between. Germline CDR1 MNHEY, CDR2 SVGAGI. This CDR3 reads CASSAGHEQYF. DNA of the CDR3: TGTGCCAGCAGTGCCGGTCACGAGCAGTACTTC.

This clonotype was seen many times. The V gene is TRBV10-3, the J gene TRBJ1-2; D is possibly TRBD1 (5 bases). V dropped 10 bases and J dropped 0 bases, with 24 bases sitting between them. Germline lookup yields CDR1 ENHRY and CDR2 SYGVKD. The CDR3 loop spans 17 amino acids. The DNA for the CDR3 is TGTGCCAGCTTGCTCCCCGGCAGAGGACATACTAACTATGGCTACACCTTC. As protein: CASLLPGRGHTNYGYTF.

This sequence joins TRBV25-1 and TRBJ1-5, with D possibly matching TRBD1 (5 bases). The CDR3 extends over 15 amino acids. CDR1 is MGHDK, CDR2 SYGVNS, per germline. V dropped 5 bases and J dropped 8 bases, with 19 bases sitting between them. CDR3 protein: CASSKGLAAGEPQHF. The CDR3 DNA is TGTGCCAGCAGTAAGGGACTAGCGGCCGGGGAGCCCCAGCATTTT.

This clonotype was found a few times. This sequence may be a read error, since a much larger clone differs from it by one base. CDR3 residues: CASSQAVSGANVLTF. Written as DNA, the CDR3 is TGTGCCAGCAGCCAAGCTGTGTCTGGGGCCAACGTCCTGACTTTC. The chain has TRBV4-2 and TRBJ2-6; D unclear. There are 15 residues in the CDR3. The V end was cut by 1 base, the J end by 1 base, with 5 bases between. CDR1 and CDR2 (germline): LGHNA, YNFKEQ.

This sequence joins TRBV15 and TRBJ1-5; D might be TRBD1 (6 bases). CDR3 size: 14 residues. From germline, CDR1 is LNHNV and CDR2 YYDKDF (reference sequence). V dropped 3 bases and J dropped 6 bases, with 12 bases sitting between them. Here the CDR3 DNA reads TGTGCCACCAGCAGTGATGGACAGTCTCAGCCCCAGCATTTT. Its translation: CATSSDGQSQPQHF.

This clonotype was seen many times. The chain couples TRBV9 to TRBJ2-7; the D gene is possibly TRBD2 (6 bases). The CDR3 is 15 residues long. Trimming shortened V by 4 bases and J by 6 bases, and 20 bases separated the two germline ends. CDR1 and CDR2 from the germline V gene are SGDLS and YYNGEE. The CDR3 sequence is CASSPTPNREFEQYF. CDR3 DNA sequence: TGTGCCAGCAGCCCGACTCCAAACCGGGAGTTCGAGCAGTACTTC.

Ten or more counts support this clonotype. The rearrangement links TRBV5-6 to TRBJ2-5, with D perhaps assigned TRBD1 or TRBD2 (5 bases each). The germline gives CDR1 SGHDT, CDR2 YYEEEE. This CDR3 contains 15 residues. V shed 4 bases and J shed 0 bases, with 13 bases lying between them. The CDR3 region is CASSKVGAYQETQYF. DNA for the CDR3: TGTGCCAGCAGCAAGGTCGGGGCGTACCAAGAGACCCAGTACTTC.

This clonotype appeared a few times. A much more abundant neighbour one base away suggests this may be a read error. The CDR3: CAGSQSVGGYTF. In DNA, the CDR3 is TGTGCCGGCAGCCAAAGCGTTGGTGGCTACACCTTC. The chain employs TRBV3-1 and TRBJ1-2; D unclear. The CDR3 contains 12 residues. CDR1 is LGHDT and CDR2 is YNNKEL in the germline V gene (reference sequence).

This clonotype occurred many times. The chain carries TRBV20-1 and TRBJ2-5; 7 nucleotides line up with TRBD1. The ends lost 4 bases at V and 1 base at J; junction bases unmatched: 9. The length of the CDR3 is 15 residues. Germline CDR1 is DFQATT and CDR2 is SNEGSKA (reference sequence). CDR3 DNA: TGCAGTGCTATTCGACTTCGGGACAGCCAAGAGACCCAGTACTTC. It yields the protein CSAIRLRDSQETQYF.

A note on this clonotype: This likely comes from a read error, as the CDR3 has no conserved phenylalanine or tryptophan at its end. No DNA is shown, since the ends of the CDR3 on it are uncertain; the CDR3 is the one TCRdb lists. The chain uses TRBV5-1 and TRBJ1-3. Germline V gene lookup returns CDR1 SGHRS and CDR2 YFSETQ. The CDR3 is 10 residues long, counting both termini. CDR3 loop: CASSLEGLGT.

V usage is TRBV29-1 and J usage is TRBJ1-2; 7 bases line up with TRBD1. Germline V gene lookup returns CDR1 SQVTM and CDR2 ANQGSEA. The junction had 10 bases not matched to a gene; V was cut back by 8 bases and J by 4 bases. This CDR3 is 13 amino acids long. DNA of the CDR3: TGCAGCTTAGTCCAGGGGACAGTCTATGGCTACACCTTC. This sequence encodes CSLVQGTVYGYTF.

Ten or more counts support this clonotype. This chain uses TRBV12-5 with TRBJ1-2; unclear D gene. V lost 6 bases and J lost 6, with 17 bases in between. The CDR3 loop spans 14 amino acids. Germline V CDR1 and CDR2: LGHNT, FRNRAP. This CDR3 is CASGTTTPLDGYTF. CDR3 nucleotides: TGTGCTAGTGGGACGACCACCCCATTAGATGGCTACACCTTC.

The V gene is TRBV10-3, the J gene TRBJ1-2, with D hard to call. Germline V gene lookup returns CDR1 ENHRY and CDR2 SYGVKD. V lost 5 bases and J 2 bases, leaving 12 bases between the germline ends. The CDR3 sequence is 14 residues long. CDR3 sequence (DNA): TGTGCCATCAGTATCCCCGGACGGAACTATGGCTACACCTTC. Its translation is CAISIPGRNYGYTF.

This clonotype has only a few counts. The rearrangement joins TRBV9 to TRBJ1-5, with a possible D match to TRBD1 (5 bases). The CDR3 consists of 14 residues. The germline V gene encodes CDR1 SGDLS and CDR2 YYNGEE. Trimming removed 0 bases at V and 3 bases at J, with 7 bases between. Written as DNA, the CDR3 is TGTGCCAGCAGCGTAGACGGGGCCAATCAGCCCCAGCATTTT. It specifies CASSVDGANQPQHF.

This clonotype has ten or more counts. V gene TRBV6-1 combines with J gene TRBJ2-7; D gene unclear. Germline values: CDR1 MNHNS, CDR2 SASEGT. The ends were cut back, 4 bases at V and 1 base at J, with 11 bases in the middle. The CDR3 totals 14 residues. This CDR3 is CASSVRSASYEQYF. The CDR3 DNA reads TGTGCCAGCAGTGTCCGTTCCGCGTCCTACGAGCAGTACTTC.

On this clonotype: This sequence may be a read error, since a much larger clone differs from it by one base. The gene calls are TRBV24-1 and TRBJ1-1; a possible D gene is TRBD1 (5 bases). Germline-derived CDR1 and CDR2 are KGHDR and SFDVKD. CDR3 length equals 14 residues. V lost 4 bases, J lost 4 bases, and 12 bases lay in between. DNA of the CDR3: TGTGCCACCAGTGAATTGGGGGTTGGCACTGAAGCTTTCTTT. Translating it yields CATSELGVGTEAFF.

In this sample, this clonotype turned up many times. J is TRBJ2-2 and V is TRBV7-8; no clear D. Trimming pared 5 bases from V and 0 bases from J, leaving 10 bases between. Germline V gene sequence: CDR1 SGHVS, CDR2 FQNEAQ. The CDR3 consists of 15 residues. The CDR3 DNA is TGTGCCAGCAGCCGCGTAGCTACGAACACCGGGGAGCTGTTTTTT. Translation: CASSRVATNTGELFF.

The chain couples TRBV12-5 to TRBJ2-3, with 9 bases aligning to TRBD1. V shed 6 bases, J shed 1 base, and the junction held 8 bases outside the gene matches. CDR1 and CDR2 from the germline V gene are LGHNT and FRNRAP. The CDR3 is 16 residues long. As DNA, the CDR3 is TGTGCTAGTGGCTCGGGACAGGGCGGTGGCACAGATACGCAGTATTTT. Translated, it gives CASGSGQGGGTDTQYF.

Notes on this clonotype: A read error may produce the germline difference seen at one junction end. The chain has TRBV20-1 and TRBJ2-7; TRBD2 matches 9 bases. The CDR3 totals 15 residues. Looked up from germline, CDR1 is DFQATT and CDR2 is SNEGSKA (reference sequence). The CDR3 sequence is CSARGLAVSYNEQCF. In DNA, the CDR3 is TGCAGTGCTAGAGGACTAGCGGTCTCCTACAATGAGCAGTGCTTC.